One sample yielded the 14 T cell receptor beta chains listed below, sequenced in a study of blood T cell repertoires in COVID-19. Assay: immunoSEQ multiplex PCR; the TCRdb copy retains only in-frame clones and omits some. The table has 220,000 or so clones, approximately 83% seen once. Sequenced: peripheral blood. The receptors shown here come from a woman aged 25-40 years who had recovered from COVID-19.

This chain links TRBV28 with TRBJ2-5, with TRBD2 matching over 8 bases. This CDR3 is built from 16 residues. CDR1 is MDHEN and CDR2 is SYDVKM in the germline V gene. Trimming at V came to 3 bases and at J to 2 bases, leaving 8 bases not matched to a gene. The CDR3 spells CASSFSGVWEQETQYF. Written as DNA, the CDR3 is TGTGCCAGCAGTTTTAGCGGGGTATGGGAACAAGAGACCCAGTACTTC.

CDR3 protein: CASSPGLNTEAFF. DNA of the CDR3: TGTGCCAGCAGCCCAGGGTTGAACACTGAAGCTTTCTTT. V usage is TRBV7-3 and J usage is TRBJ1-1, with a tentative D call TRBD1 (5 bases). CDR1 is SGHTA and CDR2 is FQGTGA in the germline V gene. This CDR3 has 13 amino acids. V was shortened by 5 bases and J by 0 bases, with 7 bases between the two germline ends.

This clone was picked up many times. The chain is built from TRBV6-1 and TRBJ1-1, with D maybe TRBD1 (5 bases). Trimming stripped 3 bases from V and 0 bases from J, with 8 bases between. From germline, CDR1 is MNHNS and CDR2 SASEGT. This CDR3 spans 14 amino acids. The CDR3 loop is CASSEEGLNTEAFF. CDR3 nucleotides: TGTGCCAGCAGTGAGGAGGGGCTGAACACTGAAGCTTTCTTT.

The V gene is TRBV25-1, the J gene TRBJ1-1, with D maybe TRBD1 (5 bases). V lost 4 bases to trimming and J lost 1 base, with 16 bases between them. CDR1 is MGHDK and CDR2 is SYGVNS in the germline V gene. The CDR3 consists of 16 residues. The CDR3 loop is CASSVAVLGGNTEAFF. CDR3 nucleotide sequence: TGTGCCAGCAGTGTCGCTGTCCTCGGGGGGAACACTGAAGCTTTCTTT.

The chain couples TRBV7-9 to TRBJ1-4; the D gene is possibly TRBD1 (5 bases). CDR1 SEHNR and CDR2 FQNEAQ come from the germline V gene (reference sequence). Trimming pared 6 bases from V and 6 bases from J, leaving 23 bases between. The CDR3 is 17 amino acids. This CDR3 reads CASSPAGARGGDEKLFF. CDR3 nucleotide sequence: TGTGCCAGCAGTCCCGCTGGGGCGCGGGGAGGGGATGAAAAACTGTTTTTT. Variable domain in full (rest from reference TRBV7-9 and TRBJ1-4): DTGVSQNPRHKITKRGQNVTFRCDPISEHNRLYWYRQTLGQGPEFLTYFQNEAQLEKSRLLSDRFSAERPKGSFSTLEIQRTEQGDSAMYLCASSPAGARGGDEKLFFGSGTQLSVL.

This clone occurred once. The chain combines TRBV7-3 with TRBJ2-2; 8 bases map to TRBD1. V was pared by 3 bases and J by 3 bases, with 6 bases of the junction left unmatched. The CDR3 consists of 16 residues. Germline assignment: CDR1 SGHTA and CDR2 FQGTGA. The CDR3, as DNA: TGTGCCAGCAGCTTCACGCAGGGGGCTGACACCGGGGAGCTGTTTTTT. It encodes CASSFTQGADTGELFF.

V is TRBV18 and J is TRBJ2-5; 7 bases line up with TRBD2. CDR3 length: 13 residues. With 5 bases clipped from V and 4 bases from J, the junction kept 4 bases outside the gene matches. Per the germline V gene, CDR1 is KGHSH and CDR2 is LQKENI. The CDR3 nucleotides read TGTGCCAGCTCATCTTTAGCGGGAGAGACCCAGTACTTC. It is translated as CASSSLAGETQYF. The full variable domain, completed using reference TRBV18 and TRBJ2-5, is NAGVMQNPRHLVRRRGQEARLRCSPMKGHSHVYWYRQLPEEGLKFMVYLQKENIIDESGMPKERFSAEFPKEGPSILRIQQVVRGDSAAYFCASSSLAGETQYFGPGTRLLVL.

The chain joins TRBV28 to TRBJ1-3, with a tentative D call TRBD1 (6 bases). Per the germline V gene, CDR1 is MDHEN and CDR2 is SYDVKM. V lost 6 bases and J 0 bases, leaving 12 bases between the germline ends. This CDR3 has 15 amino acids. The CDR3 bases are TGTGCCAGCAGCTTTTGGACAGCCTCTGGAAACACCATATATTTT. This translates into CASSFWTASGNTIYF.

J is TRBJ1-2 and V is TRBV27; D might be TRBD1 (6 bases). Germline lookup yields CDR1 MNHEY and CDR2 SMNVEV (reference sequence). V dropped 3 bases and J dropped 8 bases, with 13 bases sitting between them. The CDR3 loop spans 13 amino acids. CDR3 in amino acids: CASSFSGQSGYTF. CDR3 DNA sequence: TGTGCCAGCAGTTTTTCCGGACAGTCCGGCTACACCTTC.

This chain's CDR3 is CASSPLAGEDQPQHF. CDR3 in DNA: TGTGCCAGCTCACCACTGGCAGGGGAAGATCAGCCCCAGCATTTT. This chain uses TRBV18 with TRBJ1-5; D is possibly TRBD1 (6 bases). The germline V and J ends were trimmed by 1 base and 5 bases, with 12 bases remaining between them. The CDR3 is 15 residues long. Germline CDR1 is KGHSH and CDR2 is LQKENI.

This clone was seen repeatedly, ten times or more. The chain joins TRBV7-9 to TRBJ2-2; perhaps TRBD1 as D (6 bases). The CDR3 contains 16 residues. With 5 bases removed from V and 2 bases from J, the gap between germline ends came to 15 bases. Germline loops: CDR1 SEHNR, CDR2 FQNEAQ (reference sequence). The CDR3 region is CASSGTGTKNTGELFF. In DNA form, the CDR3 reads TGTGCCAGCAGCGGCACCGGGACAAAAAACACCGGGGAGCTGTTTTTT.

This chain joins TRBV7-9 and TRBJ1-1; D may be TRBD1 (5 bases). Germline-derived CDR1 and CDR2 are SEHNR and FQNEAQ (reference sequence). The V end lost 8 bases, the J end lost 4 bases, and 17 bases lay between the germline ends. The CDR3 consists of 14 residues. The DNA for the CDR3 is TGTGCCAGCGACCAGCAGGGCGGTGGCACTGAAGCTTTCTTT. Amino acids: CASDQQGGGTEAFF.

The chain combines TRBV5-5 with TRBJ1-6; D remains ambiguous. Germline lookup yields CDR1 SGHKS and CDR2 YYEKEE (reference sequence). The V end was cut by 5 bases, the J end by 10 bases, with 10 bases between. The CDR3 extends over 12 amino acids. CDR3 amino acids: CASSWGGSPLHF. DNA of the CDR3: TGTGCCAGCAGTTGGGGAGGGTCACCCCTCCACTTT. Variable domain in full (rest from reference TRBV5-5 and TRBJ1-6): DAGVTQSPTHLIKTRGQQVTLRCSPISGHKSVSWYQQVLGQGPQFIFQYYEKEERGRGNFPDRFSARQFPNYSSELNVNALLLGDSALYLCASSWGGSPLHFGNGTRLTVT.

The J gene is TRBJ1-5, the V gene TRBV6-1, with a tentative D call TRBD1 (6 bases). Trimming shortened V by 1 base and J by 2 bases, and 6 bases separated the two germline ends. This CDR3 region has 14 residues. The germline gives CDR1 MNHNS, CDR2 SASEGT. The CDR3 spells CASSEGQGNQPQHF. CDR3 nucleotides: TGTGCCAGCAGTGAAGGACAGGGCAATCAGCCCCAGCATTTT.